This T cell receptor beta chain originates from a study of T-cell memory formation after mild COVID-19. Whole-study context: TCR clusters were largely donor specific. Study-wide findings and caveats: Contracting clones from day 15 to 85 showed balanced CD4/CD8; later expanders favored CD4+. Pre-infection memory contained some responding clones, which suggested that cross-reactive memory had joined. For contracting clones, CD4+ ones sat mainly in CM and EM, CD8+ in EMRA.

Details on this clonotype: Its target is not known.

This CDR3 has 14 amino acids. V lost 2 bases and J 5 bases, leaving 12 bases between the germline ends. MiXCR, run by TCRdb on the 5' RACE reads, gives a single entry per CDR3 protein. Here the sample spans approximately 250,000 distinct CDR3 sequences, around 15% being singletons. The source of this sequence is a man younger than 35 who had mild COVID-19 (a few samples of this study predate the infection). Cell type and time point are not known. The sample consisted of PBMCs or a T cell subset sorted from them (not recorded which). The chain carries TRBV12-3 or TRBV12-4 and TRBJ2-5, with D uncertain. Written as DNA, the CDR3 is TGTGCCAGCAGTTTATTGGACCTAGTGGAGACCCAGTACTTC. This sequence encodes CASSLLDLVETQYF.